The next 2 T cell receptor beta chains were all read from a single sample in a study of T cell responses to AZD1222 COVID-19 vaccine (dated by TCRdb to the early 2020s). The sample's time point label, in plain terms: baseline before first vaccination. The library came from the immunoSEQ multiplex PCR assay. As stored in TCRdb, this immuneACCESS dataset retains in-frame rearrangements with V and J assigned. A fraction of the clones does not appear; measured against another copy, unresolved V genes explain less than half of the discrepancy, and the remainder lacks a known reason. The sample yields around 99,000 clones; 70% to 90% were counted once. The ten largest clonotypes hold about a sixth of the sample. The sample in question was peripheral blood, obtained on day 0 of AZD1222 vaccination. The receptors stem from an adult in good health.

The gene calls are TRBV6-5 and TRBJ1-2, with a possible D match to TRBD1 (6 bases). The CDR3 extends over 13 amino acids. CDR1 is MNHEY, CDR2 SVGAGI, per germline. V was cut by 7 bases and J by 4 bases, with 13 bases left in between. The CDR3 loop reads CASIKTGPYGYTF. CDR3 coding DNA: TGTGCCAGCATTAAGACAGGCCCCTATGGCTACACCTTC.

The chain combines TRBV7-9 with TRBJ1-4, with D possibly TRBD1 on 5 matching bases. The CDR3 is made up of 15 amino acids. The germline V gene has CDR1 SEHNR and CDR2 FQNEAQ (reference sequence). Trimming shortened V by 3 bases and J by 5 bases, and 13 bases separated the two germline ends. CDR3 nucleotide sequence: TGTGCCAGCAGCTTCAGGGATCGGAGAAATGAAAAACTGTTTTTT. The encoded protein is CASSFRDRRNEKLFF.